These T cell receptor beta chains were read from a single sample in a study of blood T cell repertoires in COVID-19. Only in-frame clones appear in the TCRdb table, and some are missing; sequencing was by immunoSEQ multiplex PCR. The table shows some 300,000 clones, with approximately 89% occurring only once. The specimen sequenced was peripheral blood. The source of these receptors is a woman in her twenties or thirties who had recovered from COVID-19. Each CDR3 is given with its conserved first and last residue. The D gene is left open where the match is weak. Clone size is stated in some rows and not others, as once, few, many or a class when expanded.

v_gene	j_gene	d_gene	abundance	CDR3aa	CDR3nt
TRBV14	TRBJ1-3	NA	NA	CASSLRGSSGNTIYF	TGTGCCAGCAGCCTTCGGGGGAGCTCTGGAAACACCATATATTTT
TRBV7-2	TRBJ1-3	TRBD1	once	CASSLVPGQGSGTRNTIYF	TGTGCCAGCAGCTTAGTCCCGGGACAGGGCTCAGGGACCAGAAACACCATATATTTT
TRBV3-1/TRBV3-2	TRBJ1-2	NA	NA	CASREGDYGYTF	TGTGCCAGCAGAGAAGGGGACTATGGCTACACCTTC
TRBV6-4	TRBJ1-6	NA	once	CASSVGGAYGSPLHF	TGTGCCAGCAGTGTAGGGGGGGCTTATGGTTCACCCCTCCACTTT
TRBV23-1	TRBJ1-4	NA	NA	CASSQSHFTLTAGLYEKLFF	TGCGCCAGCAGTCAATCCCATTTTACCCTAACCGCAGGGCTGTATGAAAAACTGTTTTTT
TRBV20-1	TRBJ1-6	NA	NA	CSASPGALNYNSPLHF	TGCAGTGCTAGTCCAGGCGCCCTGAATTATAATTCACCCCTCCACTTT
TRBV21-1	TRBJ2-1	NA	NA	CASSHRGHEQFF	TGTGCCAGCAGCCACAGGGGTCATGAGCAGTTCTTC
TRBV9	TRBJ1-3	NA	once	CASSSIRGSGNTIYF	TGTGCCAGCAGCTCAATCCGGGGAAGTGGAAACACCATATATTTT
TRBV6-1	TRBJ1-1	NA	NA	CASSEGRGRANTEAFF	TGTGCCAGCAGTGAAGGTCGGGGGAGGGCGAACACTGAAGCTTTCTTT
TRBV4-2	TRBJ2-7	NA	NA	CASSQGGRGSSYEQYF	TGTGCCAGCAGCCAGGGGGGGCGGGGGAGCTCCTACGAGCAGTACTTC
TRBV2	TRBJ1-1	NA	NA	CASRDTSVRTEAFF	TGTGCCAGCAGGGACACCTCCGTGAGGACTGAAGCTTTCTTT
TRBV3-1/TRBV3-2	TRBJ2-2	NA	NA	CASSLSLEGGGELFF	TGTGCCAGCAGCCTATCCCTAGAAGGTGGCGGGGAGCTGTTTTTT
TRBV19	TRBJ2-7	NA	NA	CASSFSTGSYEQYF	TGTGCCAGTAGTTTCTCGACGGGATCCTACGAGCAGTACTTC
TRBV7-8	TRBJ2-7	NA	NA	CASSLGLVFYEQYF	TGTGCCAGCAGCTTAGGACTAGTTTTTTACGAGCAGTACTTC
TRBV5-6	TRBJ2-1	TRBD2	NA	CASSTGGGSYNEQFF	TGTGCCAGCAGCACGGGGGGGGGCTCCTACAATGAGCAGTTCTTC
TRBV3-1/TRBV3-2	TRBJ2-1	NA	NA	CASSPTLPNNEQFF	TGTGCCAGCAGCCCTACTTTACCCAACAATGAGCAGTTCTTC
TRBV5-1	TRBJ2-5	TRBD2	once	CASSLSRGGEETQYF	TGCGCCAGCAGCTTGTCGCGGGGGGGCGAGGAGACCCAGTACTTC
TRBV4-2	TRBJ2-5	TRBD2	NA	CASSQDYPGGRETQYF	TGTGCCAGCAGCCAAGATTACCCGGGGGGAAGGGAGACCCAGTACTTC
TRBV29-1	TRBJ1-1	TRBD1	NA	CSGVRDRLGEAFF	TGCAGCGGGGTCCGGGACAGGTTGGGCGAAGCTTTCTTT
TRBV27	TRBJ2-3	NA	NA	CASTDHRDTQYF	TGTGCCAGCACCGATCACAGAGATACGCAGTATTTT
TRBV4-3	TRBJ2-5	NA	few	CASSQDGQPQETQYF	TGCGCCAGCAGCCAGGACGGACAGCCGCAAGAGACCCAGTACTTC
TRBV6-5	TRBJ1-1	NA	NA	CASSLGQTSGAFF	TGTGCCAGCTCCCTTGGGCAGACAAGCGGGGCTTTCTTT
TRBV4-2	TRBJ2-3	NA	NA	CASSQGEADTQYF	TGTGCCAGCAGCCAAGGTGAGGCGGATACGCAGTATTTT
TRBV4-2	TRBJ2-3	NA	NA	CASSQAETDTQYF	TGTGCCAGCAGCCAAGCCGAGACAGATACGCAGTATTTT
TRBV5-1	TRBJ2-3	TRBD2	NA	CASRQGLAGVRDTQYF	TGCGCCAGCCGACAGGGACTAGCGGGGGTCAGGGATACGCAGTATTTT
TRBV28	TRBJ1-1	TRBD1	NA	CASSLQTGGIAEAFF	TGTGCCAGCAGTTTACAGACAGGGGGCATCGCTGAAGCTTTCTTT
TRBV28	TRBJ2-3	TRBD2	NA	CASSRDYTDTQYF	TGTGCCAGCAGCCGGGACTACACAGATACGCAGTATTTT
TRBV29-1	TRBJ2-5	NA	once	CSVLQGTLGTQYF	TGCAGCGTCCTACAGGGAACCCTAGGGACCCAGTACTTC
TRBV14	TRBJ2-7	NA	NA	CASSQDSGPYEQYF	TGTGCCAGCAGCCAAGATTCAGGGCCCTACGAGCAGTACTTC
TRBV27	TRBJ1-5	NA	NA	CASSLLGRGQPQHF	TGTGCCAGCAGTTTACTGGGCAGGGGACAGCCCCAGCATTTT
TRBV6-5	TRBJ1-5	TRBD1	NA	CASSKRQGAGQPQHF	TGTGCCAGCAGTAAGCGACAGGGGGCTGGTCAGCCCCAGCATTTT
TRBV10-3	TRBJ1-1	NA	NA	CAISDRGAATEAFF	TGTGCCATCAGTGATAGGGGCGCGGCCACTGAAGCTTTCTTT
TRBV3-1/TRBV3-2	TRBJ2-4	NA	NA	CASSKRNIQYF	TGTGCCAGCAGCAAGAGAAACATTCAGTACTTC
TRBV7-8	TRBJ2-5	TRBD2	NA	CASNLSGGQETQYF	TGTGCCAGCAACCTTAGCGGGGGCCAAGAGACCCAGTACTTC
TRBV5-6	TRBJ2-1	TRBD1	NA	CASSPTGGNYNEQFF	TGTGCCAGCAGCCCGACAGGGGGCAACTACAATGAGCAGTTCTTC
TRBV6-6	TRBJ2-5	TRBD1	few	CASSLAGTGAQETQYF	TGTGCCAGCAGTCTCGCGGGGACAGGGGCCCAAGAGACCCAGTACTTC
TRBV5-4	TRBJ2-3	TRBD1	NA	CASSRDSFTDTQYF	TGTGCCAGCAGCCGGGACAGCTTCACAGATACGCAGTATTTT
TRBV28	TRBJ1-2	NA	NA	CASSLTGLLGYTF	TGTGCCAGCAGTTTAACAGGGCTGCTTGGCTACACCTTC
TRBV2	TRBJ2-5	TRBD2	NA	CASSKSSGGSQETQYF	TGTGCCAGCAGTAAATCTAGCGGGGGGTCCCAAGAGACCCAGTACTTC
TRBV5-4	TRBJ1-4	NA	NA	CASRPEGGSEKLFF	TGTGCCAGCAGGCCAGAGGGGGGGAGTGAAAAACTGTTTTTT
TRBV4-2	TRBJ1-4	TRBD1	once	CASSRGGQGNEKLFF	TGTGCCAGCAGCCGAGGAGGACAGGGGAATGAAAAACTGTTTTTT
TRBV28	TRBJ1-2	TRBD1	once	CASSFQGARYGYTF	TGTGCCAGCAGTTTCCAGGGGGCTCGGTATGGCTACACCTTC
TRBV10-3	TRBJ1-6	TRBD1	NA	CAISAGGNSPLHF	TGTGCCATCAGTGCAGGGGGAAATTCACCCCTCCACTTT
TRBV19	TRBJ1-5	NA	NA	CASKSVSGQINQPQHF	TGTGCCAGTAAATCGGTTTCCGGACAGATCAATCAGCCCCAGCATTTT
TRBV6-5	TRBJ1-2	NA	NA	CASNLRGGSNGYTF	TGTGCCAGCAACTTACGGGGGGGCAGTAATGGCTACACCTTC
TRBV4-1	TRBJ2-7	NA	NA	CASSQSPKIQEQYF	TGCGCCAGCAGCCAATCCCCAAAGATACAAGAGCAGTACTTC
TRBV28	TRBJ2-6	TRBD1	NA	CASRGQGSAGANVLTF	TGTGCCAGCAGAGGACAGGGCAGTGCTGGGGCCAACGTCCTGACTTTC
TRBV9	TRBJ1-2	NA	once	CASSGWSSSNGYTF	TGTGCCAGCAGCGGTTGGAGCAGTTCGAATGGCTACACCTTC
TRBV6-6	TRBJ1-2	NA	once	CASSYSGVRDGYTF	TGTGCCAGCAGTTACTCAGGGGTTAGGGATGGCTACACCTTC
TRBV10-3	TRBJ1-1	TRBD1	NA	CAISEGQGQNTEAFF	TGTGCCATCAGTGAGGGACAGGGCCAGAACACTGAAGCTTTCTTT
TRBV7-3	TRBJ2-1	TRBD2	NA	CASSIEGTSETFYNEQFF	TGTGCCAGCAGCATTGAGGGGACTAGCGAGACCTTCTACAATGAGCAGTTCTTC
TRBV6-5	TRBJ1-5	TRBD1	NA	CASSGTGGNQPQHF	TGTGCCAGCAGCGGGACAGGGGGAAATCAGCCCCAGCATTTT
TRBV18	TRBJ2-3	TRBD2	NA	CASSPPAGGSTDTQYF	TGTGCCAGCTCACCACCCGCGGGGGGGAGCACAGATACGCAGTATTTT
TRBV16	TRBJ2-2	NA	NA	CASRPQQGGGELFF	TGTGCCAGCAGACCTCAACAGGGTGGCGGGGAGCTGTTTTTT
TRBV2	TRBJ1-1	TRBD1	few	CASSYAGGAFF	TGTGCCAGCAGTTATGCAGGGGGGGCTTTCTTT
TRBV10-1	TRBJ1-5	TRBD1	NA	CASDDRVRQPQHF	TGCGCCAGCGACGACAGGGTCCGTCAGCCCCAGCATTTT
TRBV15	TRBJ2-5	TRBD1	NA	CATSRAGGYQETQYF	TGTGCCACCAGCAGGGCAGGGGGCTACCAAGAGACCCAGTACTTC
TRBV6-4	TRBJ2-2	TRBD2	NA	CASRPSGGALGELFF	TGTGCCAGCAGACCCAGCGGGGGGGCCCTCGGGGAGCTGTTTTTT
TRBV15	TRBJ2-2	NA	NA	CATSRRRSSRATGELFF	TGTGCCACCAGCAGAAGAAGATCCTCCAGGGCCACCGGGGAGCTGTTTTTT
TRBV2	TRBJ2-7	TRBD1	NA	CASTSDRGLYEQYF	TGTGCCAGCACTTCGGACAGGGGGCTATACGAGCAGTACTTC